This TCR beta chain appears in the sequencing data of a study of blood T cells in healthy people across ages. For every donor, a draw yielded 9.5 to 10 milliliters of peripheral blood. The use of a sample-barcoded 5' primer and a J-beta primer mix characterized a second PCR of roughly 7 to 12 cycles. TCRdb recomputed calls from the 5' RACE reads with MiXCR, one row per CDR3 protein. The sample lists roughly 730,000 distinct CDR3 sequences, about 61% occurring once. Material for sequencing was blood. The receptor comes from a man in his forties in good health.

CDR3 loop: CASSLVWDSNEKLFF. The CDR3 DNA sequence: TGTGCCAGCAGCTTAGTATGGGACAGTAATGAAAAACTGTTTTTT. The V call is TRBV7-9, the J call TRBJ1-4; the match to TRBD1 covers 7 bases. The CDR3 covers 15 residues. V gave up 1 base and J gave up 4 bases; unmatched junction bases: 3. Germline V CDR1 and CDR2: SEHNR, FQNEAQ (reference sequence).